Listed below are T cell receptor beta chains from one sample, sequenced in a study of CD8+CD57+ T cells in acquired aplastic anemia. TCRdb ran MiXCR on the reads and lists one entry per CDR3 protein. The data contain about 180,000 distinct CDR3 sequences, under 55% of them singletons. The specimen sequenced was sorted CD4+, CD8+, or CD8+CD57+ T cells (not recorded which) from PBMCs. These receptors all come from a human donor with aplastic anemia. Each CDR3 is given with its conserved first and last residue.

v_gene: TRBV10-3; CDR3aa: CAISLGREGYTF
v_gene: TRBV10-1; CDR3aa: CASTLNGDSTDTQYF
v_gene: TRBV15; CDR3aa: CATSEASNTEAFF
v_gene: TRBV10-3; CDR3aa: CAISVLEGVNTEAFF
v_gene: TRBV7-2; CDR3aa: CASSFVFTGELFF
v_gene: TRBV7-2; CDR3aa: CASSPTGTDTQYF
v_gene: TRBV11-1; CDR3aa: CASSSRGERPIAGANVLTF
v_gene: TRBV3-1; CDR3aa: CASSQEQMIF
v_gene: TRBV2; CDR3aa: CASPTGTVRTDTQYF
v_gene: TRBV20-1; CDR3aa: CSASSGTGVYEQYF
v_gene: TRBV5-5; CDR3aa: CASSTSSGTDTQYF
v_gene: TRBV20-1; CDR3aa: CSASTGGLINQPQHF
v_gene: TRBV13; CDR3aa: CASSLGGQGPEQFF
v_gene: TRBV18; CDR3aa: CASSPPRQGASEAFF
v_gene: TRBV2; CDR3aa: CASSGTVNTEAFF
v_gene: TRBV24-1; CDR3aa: CATSDPTDTEAFF
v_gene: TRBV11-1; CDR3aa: CASSSSSDRNTGELFF
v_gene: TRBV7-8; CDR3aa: CASSQTGGREKLFF
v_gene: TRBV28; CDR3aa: CASSLLTASGANVLTF
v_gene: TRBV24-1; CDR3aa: CATPRRQEVYGYTF
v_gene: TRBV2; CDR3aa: CASSEAHPVLNTEAFF
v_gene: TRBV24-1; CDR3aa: CATSDYPQWKGNTGELFF
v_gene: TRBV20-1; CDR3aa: CSATQDTEAFF
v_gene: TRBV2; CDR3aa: CASRATRAHEQYF
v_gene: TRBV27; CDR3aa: CASRQRYQETQYF
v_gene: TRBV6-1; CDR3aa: CASSGATGYGYTF
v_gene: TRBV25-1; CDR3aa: CASSGWTGDYNSPLHF
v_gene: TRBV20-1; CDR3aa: CSASHPGQDRTEAFF
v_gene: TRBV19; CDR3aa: CASSPYRSYEQYF
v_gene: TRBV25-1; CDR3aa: CTSSKEGGPYNEQFF
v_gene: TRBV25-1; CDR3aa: CASSDMDRGSYEQYF
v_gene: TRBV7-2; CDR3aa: CASSARQGAGEQYF
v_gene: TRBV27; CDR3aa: CATVPGQGISYEQYF
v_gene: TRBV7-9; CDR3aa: CASSQVGMNEQFF
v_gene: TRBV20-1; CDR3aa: CSARDLSTGELFF
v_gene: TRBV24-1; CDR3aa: CATSDSGGDPTDTQYF
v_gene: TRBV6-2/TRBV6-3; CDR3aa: CASSYSRPGSGLYTEAFF
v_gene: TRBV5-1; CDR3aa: CASSRVGVSNSPLHF
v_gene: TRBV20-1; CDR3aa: CSARTLGADTQYF
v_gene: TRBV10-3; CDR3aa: CAISGEAGGNTGELFF
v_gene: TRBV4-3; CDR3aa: CASSHRDPLMGYTF
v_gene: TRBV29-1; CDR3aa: CIGTGRVIRGGNTEAFF
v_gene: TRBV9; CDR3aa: CASSVALLANEQFF
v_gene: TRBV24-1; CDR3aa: CAKPGQGGPDTQYF
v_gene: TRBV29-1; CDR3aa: CSVLASGTNTGELFF
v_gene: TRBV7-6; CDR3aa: CASSHWGEAFF
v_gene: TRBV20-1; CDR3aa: CSARDPEQGTYNEQFF
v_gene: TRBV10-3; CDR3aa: CAVRDRDEQFF